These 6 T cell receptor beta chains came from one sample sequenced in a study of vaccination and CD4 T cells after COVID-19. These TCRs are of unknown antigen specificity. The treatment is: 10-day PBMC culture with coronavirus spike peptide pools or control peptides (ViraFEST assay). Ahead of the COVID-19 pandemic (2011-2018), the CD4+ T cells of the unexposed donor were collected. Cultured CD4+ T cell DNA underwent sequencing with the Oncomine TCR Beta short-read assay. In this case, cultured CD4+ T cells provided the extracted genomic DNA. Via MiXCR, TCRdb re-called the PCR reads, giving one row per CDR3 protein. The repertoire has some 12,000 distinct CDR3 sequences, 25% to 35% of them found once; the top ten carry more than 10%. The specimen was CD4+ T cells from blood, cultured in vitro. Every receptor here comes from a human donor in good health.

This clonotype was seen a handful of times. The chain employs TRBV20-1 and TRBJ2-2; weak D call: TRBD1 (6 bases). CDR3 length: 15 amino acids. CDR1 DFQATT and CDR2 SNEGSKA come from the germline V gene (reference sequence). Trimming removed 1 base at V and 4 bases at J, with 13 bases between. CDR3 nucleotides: TGCAGTGCTAGAGCCACCGGGACACCCACCGGGGAGCTGTTTTTT. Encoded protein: CSARATGTPTGELFF.

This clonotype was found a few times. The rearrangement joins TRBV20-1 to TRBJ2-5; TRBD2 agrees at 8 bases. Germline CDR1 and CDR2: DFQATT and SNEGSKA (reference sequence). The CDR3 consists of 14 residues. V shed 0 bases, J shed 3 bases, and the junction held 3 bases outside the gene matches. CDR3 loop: CSARDMRGEETQYF. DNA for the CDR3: TGCAGTGCTAGAGATATGCGGGGGGAAGAGACCCAGTACTTC.

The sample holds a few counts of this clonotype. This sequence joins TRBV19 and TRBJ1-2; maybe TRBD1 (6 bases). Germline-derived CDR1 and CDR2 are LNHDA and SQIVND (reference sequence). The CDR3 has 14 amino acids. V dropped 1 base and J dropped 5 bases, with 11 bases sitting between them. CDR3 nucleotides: TGTGCCAGTAGTATAGCACAGGGCACTTATGGCTACACCTTC. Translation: CASSIAQGTYGYTF.

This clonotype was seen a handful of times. CDR3 nucleotides: TGTGCCATCAGTGACGGGGGCCCCTGGTACGAGCAGTACTTC. Its protein product is CAISDGGPWYEQYF. The chain carries TRBV10-3 and TRBJ2-7; D is perhaps TRBD1 or TRBD2 (6 bases each). The CDR3 is made up of 14 amino acids. The germline gives CDR1 ENHRY, CDR2 SYGVKD. Trimming pared 3 bases from V and 4 bases from J, leaving 13 bases between.

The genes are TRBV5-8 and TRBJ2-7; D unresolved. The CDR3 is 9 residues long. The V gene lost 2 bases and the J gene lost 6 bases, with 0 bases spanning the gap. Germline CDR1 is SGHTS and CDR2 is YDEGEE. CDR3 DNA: TGTGCCAGCAGCTTCGAGCAGTACTTC. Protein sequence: CASSFEQYF.

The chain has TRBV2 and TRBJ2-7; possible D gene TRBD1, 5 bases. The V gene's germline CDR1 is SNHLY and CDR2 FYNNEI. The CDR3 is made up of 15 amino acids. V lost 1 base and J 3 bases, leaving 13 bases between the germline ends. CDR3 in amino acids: CASSEDRRRDYEQYF. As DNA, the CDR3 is TGTGCCAGCAGTGAAGATCGGCGCAGGGACTACGAGCAGTACTTC.